This is a list of T cell receptor beta chains from one sample in a study of shared clonotypes between healthy human individuals. Only in-frame clones appear in the TCRdb table, and some are missing; sequencing was by immunoSEQ multiplex PCR. Of around 430,000 clones listed, around 79% were seen once; the top ten hold about 13%. Sequencing input: PBMCs. These receptors all come from a middle-aged woman in good health. Some clones in this sample may be carry-over from other donors' samples. The CDR3 runs from the conserved cysteine through the conserved F or W. The D gene is left open where the match is weak. Rows may omit the clone size; those that give it use once, few, many or a size class.

cdr3_nt cdr3_aa clone_size j_call d_call v_call
TGTGCCAGCAGCTTGGACGGGACAGGGGAGACCCAGTACTTC CASSLDGTGETQYF NA TRBJ2-5 TRBD1 TRBV5-4
TGTGCCAGCAGCTCTCGCGCCGGGAACGAGCAGTACTTC CASSSRAGNEQYF NA TRBJ2-7 NA TRBV7-2
TGCGCCAGCAGCCAAGATTTACACACAGATACGCAGTATTTT CASSQDLHTDTQYF NA TRBJ2-3 NA TRBV4-3
TGCGCCAGCAGGCCCGGGACCTTGAACACTGAAGCTTTCTTT CASRPGTLNTEAFF once TRBJ1-1 NA TRBV5-1
TGTGCCAGTAGGAGGGGACAGGGGGTCAAGAACACCGGGGAGCTGTTTTTT CASRRGQGVKNTGELFF few TRBJ2-2 TRBD1 TRBV19
TGCGCCAGCAGCCTGGGGGGCACCCGAGATACGCAGTATTTT CASSLGGTRDTQYF NA TRBJ2-3 NA TRBV5-1
TGTGCCAGCAGCACGCCCCAAAGGGGGCCCATTCATACGCAGTATTTT CASSTPQRGPIHTQYF NA TRBJ2-3 NA TRBV21-1
TGTGCCAGCAGCTTCATTTCAGGGGCCGGGGAGCTGTTTTTT CASSFISGAGELFF NA TRBJ2-2 NA TRBV7-3
TGCGCCAGCACTGCGGGAGATAATGAGCAGTTCTTC CASTAGDNEQFF once TRBJ2-1 TRBD2 TRBV4-1
TGTGCCAGTAGTATTGGAGGAGGGGGCAGCGAGACCCAGTACTTC CASSIGGGGSETQYF NA TRBJ2-5 NA TRBV19